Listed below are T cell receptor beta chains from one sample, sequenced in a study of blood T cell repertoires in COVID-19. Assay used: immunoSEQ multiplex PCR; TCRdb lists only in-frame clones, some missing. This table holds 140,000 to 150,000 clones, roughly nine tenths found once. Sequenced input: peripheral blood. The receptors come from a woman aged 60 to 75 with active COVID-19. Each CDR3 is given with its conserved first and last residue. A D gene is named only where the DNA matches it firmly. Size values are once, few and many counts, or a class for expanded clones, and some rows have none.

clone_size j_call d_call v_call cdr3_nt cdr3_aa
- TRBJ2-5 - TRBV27 TGTGCCAGCACCATAGCGGAAGAGACCCAGTACTTC CASTIAEETQYF
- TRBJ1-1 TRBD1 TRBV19 TGTGCCAGTACCTCAGGACAGGGGAACACTGAAGCTTTCTTT CASTSGQGNTEAFF
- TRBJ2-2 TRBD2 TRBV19 TGTGCCAGTAGTATAACGTCTAGCGGGACCACCGGGGAGCTGTTTTTT CASSITSSGTTGELFF
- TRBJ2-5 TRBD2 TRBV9 TGTGCCAGCAGCGTAATCGCGGGAGCCATCCGGGAGACCCAGTACTTC CASSVIAGAIRETQYF
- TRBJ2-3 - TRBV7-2 TGTGCCAGCAGCCCGTCACTAGGCGGAGCAGATACGCAGTATTTT CASSPSLGGADTQYF
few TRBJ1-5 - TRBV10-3 TGTGCCATCAGTGAGCAGAGGGGGGGCTTCAATCAGCCCCAGCATTTT CAISEQRGGFNQPQHF
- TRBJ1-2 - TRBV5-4 TGTGCCAGCAGCCCGCCGGGGTTAGGGGGCTACACCTTC CASSPPGLGGYTF
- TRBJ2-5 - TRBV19 TGTGCCAGTAGTACCGGTAGCCAAGAGACCCAGTACTTC CASSTGSQETQYF
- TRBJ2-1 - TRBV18 TGTGCCAGCTCACTAACAGCGGAAAGCTCCTACAATGAGCAGTTCTTC CASSLTAESSYNEQFF
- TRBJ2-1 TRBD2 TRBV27 TGTGCCAGCAGGACTAGCGGGAGAGGGGGGGAGCAGTTCTTC CASRTSGRGGEQFF
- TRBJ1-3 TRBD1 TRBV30 TGTGCCTGTGACAGGGGCCCGGGAAACACCATATATTTT CACDRGPGNTIYF
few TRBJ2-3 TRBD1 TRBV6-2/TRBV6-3 TGTGCCAGCAGTAACGGACAGGTGGCAGATACGCAGTATTTT CASSNGQVADTQYF
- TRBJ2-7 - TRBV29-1 TGCAGCGCGGGACTCCGCTCCTACGAGCAGTACTTC CSAGLRSYEQYF
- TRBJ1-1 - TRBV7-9 TGTGCCAGCAGCTTAGAGCCTCAGAGGAAAGCTTTCTTT CASSLEPQRKAFF
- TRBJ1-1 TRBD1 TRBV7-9 TGTGCCAGCAGCTTAAAGGGGGCCGCTGAAGCTTTCTTT CASSLKGAAEAFF
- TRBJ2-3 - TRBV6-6 TGTGCCAGCAGTTACTCTCGGAGGATGACAGATACGCAGTATTTT CASSYSRRMTDTQYF
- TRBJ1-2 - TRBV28 TGTGCCAGCAGTTTATATCCGGGGGGCCCAGGCGGCTACACCTTC CASSLYPGGPGGYTF
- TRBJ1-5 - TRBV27 TGTGCCAGCAGTCGGGGGTGGAGCAATCAGCCCCAGCATTTT CASSRGWSNQPQHF
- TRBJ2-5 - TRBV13 TGTGCCAGCAGCTTATCGTCAACAGGGTATGCGGAGACCCAGTACTTC CASSLSSTGYAETQYF
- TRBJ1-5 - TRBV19 TGTGCCAGTAGTTTCCTCGGTCAGCCCCAGCATTTT CASSFLGQPQHF
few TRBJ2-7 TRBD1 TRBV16 TGTGCCAGCAGCCAATCTTCCGGGACAGGGCTCTACGAGCAGTACTTC CASSQSSGTGLYEQYF
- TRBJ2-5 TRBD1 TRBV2 TGTGCCAGCAGTGCGACAGGGCAGACCCAGTACTTC CASSATGQTQYF
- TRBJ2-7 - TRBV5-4 TGTGCCAGCAGCGAACTCCCGAGCTACGAGCAGTACTTC CASSELPSYEQYF
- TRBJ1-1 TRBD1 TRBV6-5 TGTGCCAGCAGAATTACCGGGACAGTGAACACTGAAGCTTTCTTT CASRITGTVNTEAFF
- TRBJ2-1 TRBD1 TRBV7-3 TGTGCCAGCAGCCTCAGGGGGTCATACAATGAGCAGTTCTTC CASSLRGSYNEQFF